The subject of this entry is one T cell receptor beta chain. Antigen: not known. This entry comes from a study of CD8 T cells in Susac syndrome. Notes on the study in general: A relatively small number of individuals underwent TCR sequencing and HLA analysis.

An input of about 0.5 to 1 ug of RNA was subjected to reverse transcription using random hexamers. Via MiXCR, TCRdb re-called the immunoSEQ multiplex PCR reads, giving one row per CDR3 protein. The table shows about 300,000 distinct CDR3 sequences, with just over 90% occurring only once. Sequencing used CD4+ T cells from PBMCs. This receptor was taken from a human donor with multiple sclerosis.

The chain's CDR3 is CASSLRGREHTEAFF. The DNA for the CDR3 is TGTGCCAGCAGCTTACGGGGCAGAGAGCACACTGAAGCTTTCTTT. This chain joins TRBV7-9 and TRBJ1-1; TRBD1 is a possible D gene (5 bases). The V end lost 2 bases, the J end lost 3 bases, and 13 bases lay between the germline ends. Germline loops: CDR1 SEHNR, CDR2 FQNEAQ (reference sequence). The CDR3 is made up of 15 amino acids.